This entry describes one T cell receptor (beta chain). As yet, its antigen is unknown. This sample was taken from a study of long-term antiretroviral therapy in people with HIV. J lost 14 bases, V lost 5 bases, and 8 bases had no gene match. The CDR3 runs 14 residues. Germline assignment: CDR1 PRHDT and CDR2 FYEKMQ (reference sequence). Study-level points and caveats: The range of CDR3 lengths in HIV repertoires proved narrower than that found in controls.

Survey-level resolution applied to immunoSEQ assay v3.0. Sequencing aimed to cover about 35,000-55,000 T-cell genomes per sample. The table came from immunoSEQ multiplex PCR; TCRdb's copy has only in-frame clones and leaves some out. The repertoire includes some 16,000 clones, about 84% of them detected once, and roughly 4.7% sits in the top ten. This chain links TRBV13 with TRBJ2-4; 14 nucleotides match TRBD2. The source material was unsorted PBMCs, sampled 0.1 years before starting antiretroviral therapy. This clonotype was sampled from a man aged 18 to 30 with HIV. CDR3 sequence (DNA): TGTGCCAGCAGCAAGACTAGCGGGAGGGCCGGGGAGTACTTC. This sequence encodes CASSKTSGRAGEYF.